The sequence of this TCR beta chain was determined in a study of OX40 agonist ivuxolimab in advanced cancers. Using immunoSEQ multiplex PCR, the repertoire was profiled, and TCRdb retains in-frame clones only, with some absent. Of about 62,000 clones in the sample, around 85% are singletons; the top ten hold about 4%. The CDR3 has 12 amino acids. Trimming shortened V by 4 bases and J by 6 bases, and 7 bases separated the two germline ends. Per the germline V gene, CDR1 is LGHNA and CDR2 is YNFKEQ. This chain joins TRBV4-2 and TRBJ2-1; D is unclear. The sample consisted of CD4+ or CD8+ T cells sorted from blood, taken in a trial of the OX40 agonist ivuxolimab. The sequence derives from an adult with an advanced solid tumor such as melanoma, head and neck, liver or kidney cancer. The CDR3 DNA reads TGTGCCAGCAGCCGAGGAACCAATGAGCAGTTCTTC. This codes for CASSRGTNEQFF.